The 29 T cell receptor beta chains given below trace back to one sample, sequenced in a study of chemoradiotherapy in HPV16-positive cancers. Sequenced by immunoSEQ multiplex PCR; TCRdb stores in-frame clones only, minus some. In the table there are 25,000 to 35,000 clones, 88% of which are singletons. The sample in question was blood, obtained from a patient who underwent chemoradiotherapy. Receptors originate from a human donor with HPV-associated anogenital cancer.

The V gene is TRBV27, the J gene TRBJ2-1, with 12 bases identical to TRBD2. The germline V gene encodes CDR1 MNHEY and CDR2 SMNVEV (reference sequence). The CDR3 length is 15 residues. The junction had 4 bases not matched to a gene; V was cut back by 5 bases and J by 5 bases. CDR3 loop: CASSPWTSGDNEQFF. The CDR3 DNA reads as TGTGCCAGCAGTCCCTGGACTAGCGGGGACAATGAGCAGTTCTTC.

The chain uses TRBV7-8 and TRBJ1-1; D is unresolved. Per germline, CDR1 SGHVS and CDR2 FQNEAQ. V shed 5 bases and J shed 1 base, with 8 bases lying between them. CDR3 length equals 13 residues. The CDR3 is CASSRSGNTEAFF. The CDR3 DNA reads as TGTGCCAGCAGCCGCAGTGGGAACACTGAAGCTTTCTTT.

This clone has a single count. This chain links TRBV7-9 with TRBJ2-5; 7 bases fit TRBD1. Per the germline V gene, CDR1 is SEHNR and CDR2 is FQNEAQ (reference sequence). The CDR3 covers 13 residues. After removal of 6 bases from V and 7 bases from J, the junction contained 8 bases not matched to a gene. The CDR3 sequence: CASSPGQEGTQYF. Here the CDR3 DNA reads TGTGCCAGCAGTCCTGGACAGGAAGGGACCCAGTACTTC.

The CDR3 loop reads CASSLVGGGNTQYF. The CDR3, as DNA: TGTGCCAGCAGCTTGGTGGGGGGCGGGAATACGCAGTATTTT. The chain couples TRBV5-4 to TRBJ2-3, with D perhaps TRBD1 or TRBD2 (6 bases each). CDR1 and CDR2 (germline): SGHNT, YYREEE (reference sequence). The CDR3 length is 14 residues. V was pared by 0 bases and J by 7 bases, with 12 bases between.

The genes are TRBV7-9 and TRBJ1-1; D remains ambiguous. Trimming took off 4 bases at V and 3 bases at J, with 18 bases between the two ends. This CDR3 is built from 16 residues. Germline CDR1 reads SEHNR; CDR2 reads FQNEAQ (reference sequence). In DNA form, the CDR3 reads TGTGCCAGCAGCTCGAGACAAGGCGGGTACGACACTGAAGCTTTCTTT. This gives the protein CASSSRQGGYDTEAFF. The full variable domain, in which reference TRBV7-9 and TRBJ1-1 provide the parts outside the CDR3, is DTGVSQNPRHKITKRGQNVTFRCDPISEHNRLYWYRQTLGQGPEFLTYFQNEAQLEKSRLLSDRFSAERPKGSFSTLEIQRTEQGDSAMYLCASSSRQGGYDTEAFFGQGTRLTVV.

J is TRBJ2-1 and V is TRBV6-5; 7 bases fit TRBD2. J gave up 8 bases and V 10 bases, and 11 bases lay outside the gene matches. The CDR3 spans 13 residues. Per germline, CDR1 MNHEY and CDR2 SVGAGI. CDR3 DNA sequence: TGTGCCATAAAGCGGGATCTAGGTGATGAGCAGTTCTTC. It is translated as CAIKRDLGDEQFF.

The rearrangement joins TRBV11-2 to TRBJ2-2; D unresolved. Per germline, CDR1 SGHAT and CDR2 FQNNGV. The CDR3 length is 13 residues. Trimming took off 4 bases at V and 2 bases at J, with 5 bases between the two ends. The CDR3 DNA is TGTGCCAGCAGCTCAATAAACACCGGGGAGCTGTTTTTT. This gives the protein CASSSINTGELFF. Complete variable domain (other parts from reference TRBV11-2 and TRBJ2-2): EAGVAQSPRYKIIEKRQSVAFWCNPISGHATLYWYQQILGQGPKLLIQFQNNGVVDDSQLPKDRFSAERLKGVDSTLKIQPAKLEDSAVYLCASSSINTGELFFGEGSRLTVL.

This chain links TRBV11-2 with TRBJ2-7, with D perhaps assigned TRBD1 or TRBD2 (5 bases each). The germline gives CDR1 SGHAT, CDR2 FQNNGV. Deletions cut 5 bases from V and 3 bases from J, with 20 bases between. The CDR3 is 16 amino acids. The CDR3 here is CASSPRDVGGRYEQYF. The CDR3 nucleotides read TGTGCCAGCAGCCCGAGGGACGTAGGAGGTCGCTACGAGCAGTACTTC.

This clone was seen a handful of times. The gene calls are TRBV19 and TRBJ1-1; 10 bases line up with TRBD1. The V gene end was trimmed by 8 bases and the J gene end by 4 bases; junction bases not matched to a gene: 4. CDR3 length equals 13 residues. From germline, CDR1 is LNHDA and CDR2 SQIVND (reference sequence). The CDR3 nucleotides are TGTGCCAGTCAGGACAGGGGGGGCACTGAAGCTTTCTTT. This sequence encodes CASQDRGGTEAFF.

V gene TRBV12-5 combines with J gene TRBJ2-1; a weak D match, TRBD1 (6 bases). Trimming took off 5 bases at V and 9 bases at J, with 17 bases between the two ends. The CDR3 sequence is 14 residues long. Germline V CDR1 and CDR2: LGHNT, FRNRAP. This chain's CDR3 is CASGLSFRGGEQFF. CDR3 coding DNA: TGTGCTAGTGGTCTTTCCTTTCGAGGGGGTGAGCAGTTCTTC.

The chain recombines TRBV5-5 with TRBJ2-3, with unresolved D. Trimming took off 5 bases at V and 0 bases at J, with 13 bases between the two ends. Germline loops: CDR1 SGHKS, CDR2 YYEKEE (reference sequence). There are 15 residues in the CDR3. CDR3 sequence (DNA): TGTGCCAGCAGTATCCACGGGCCTAGCACAGATACGCAGTATTTT. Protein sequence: CASSIHGPSTDTQYF.

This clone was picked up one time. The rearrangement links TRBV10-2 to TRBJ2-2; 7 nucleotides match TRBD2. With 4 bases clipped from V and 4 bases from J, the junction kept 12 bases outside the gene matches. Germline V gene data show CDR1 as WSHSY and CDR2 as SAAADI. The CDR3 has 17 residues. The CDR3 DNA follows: TGCGCCAGCAGTGCGACCCGACTAGCTACTTCCACCGGGGAGCTGTTTTTT. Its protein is CASSATRLATSTGELFF.

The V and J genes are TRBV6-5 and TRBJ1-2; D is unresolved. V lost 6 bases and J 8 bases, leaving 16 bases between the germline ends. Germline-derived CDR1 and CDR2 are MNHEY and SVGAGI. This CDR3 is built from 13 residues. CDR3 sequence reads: CASSLEGGVGYTF. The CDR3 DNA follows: TGTGCCAGCAGCCTAGAAGGAGGAGTCGGCTACACCTTC.

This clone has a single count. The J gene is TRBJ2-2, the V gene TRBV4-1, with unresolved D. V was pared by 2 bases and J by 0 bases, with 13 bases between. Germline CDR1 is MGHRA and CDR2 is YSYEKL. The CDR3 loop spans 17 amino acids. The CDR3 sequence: CASSQLGRKTNTGELFF. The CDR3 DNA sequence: TGCGCCAGCAGCCAACTCGGACGGAAAACGAACACCGGGGAGCTGTTTTTT.

The CDR3 protein is CASSRGTGDSPLHF. CDR3 sequence (DNA): TGCGCCAGCAGTAGAGGGACAGGGGATTCACCCCTCCACTTT. The gene calls are TRBV5-1 and TRBJ1-6, with 10 bases fitting TRBD1. This CDR3 contains 14 residues. J lost 8 bases, V lost 5 bases, and 4 bases had no gene match. Germline assignment: CDR1 SGHRS and CDR2 YFSETQ.

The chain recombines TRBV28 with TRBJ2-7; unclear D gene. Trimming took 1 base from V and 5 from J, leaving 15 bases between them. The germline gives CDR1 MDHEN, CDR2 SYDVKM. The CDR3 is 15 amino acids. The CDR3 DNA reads TGTGCCAGCAGTTTATCTCTAAGTTTTTCGGACGAGCAGTACTTC. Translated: CASSLSLSFSDEQYF.

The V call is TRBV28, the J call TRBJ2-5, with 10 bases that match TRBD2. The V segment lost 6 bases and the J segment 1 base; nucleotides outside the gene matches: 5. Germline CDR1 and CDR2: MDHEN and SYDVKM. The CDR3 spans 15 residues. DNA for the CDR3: TGTGCCAGCAGAAAGACTAGCGGGTTCCAAGAGACCCAGTACTTC. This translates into CASRKTSGFQETQYF.

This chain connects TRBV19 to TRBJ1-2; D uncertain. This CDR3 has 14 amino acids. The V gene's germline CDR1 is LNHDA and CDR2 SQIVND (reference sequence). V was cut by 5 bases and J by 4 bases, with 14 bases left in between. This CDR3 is CASSPLLGIYGYTF. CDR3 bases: TGTGCCAGTAGTCCGCTTTTAGGGATCTATGGCTACACCTTC. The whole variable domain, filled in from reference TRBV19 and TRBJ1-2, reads DGGITQSPKYLFRKEGQNVTLSCEQNLNHDAMYWYRQDPGQGLRLIYYSQIVNDFQKGDIAEGYSVSREKKESFPLTVTSAQKNPTAFYLCASSPLLGIYGYTFGSGTRLTVV.

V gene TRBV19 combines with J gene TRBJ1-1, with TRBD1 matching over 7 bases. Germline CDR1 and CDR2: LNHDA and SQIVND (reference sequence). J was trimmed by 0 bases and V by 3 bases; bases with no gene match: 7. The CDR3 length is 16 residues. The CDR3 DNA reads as TGTGCCAGTAGTATTGGGACAGCGGTCATGAACACTGAAGCTTTCTTT. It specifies CASSIGTAVMNTEAFF.

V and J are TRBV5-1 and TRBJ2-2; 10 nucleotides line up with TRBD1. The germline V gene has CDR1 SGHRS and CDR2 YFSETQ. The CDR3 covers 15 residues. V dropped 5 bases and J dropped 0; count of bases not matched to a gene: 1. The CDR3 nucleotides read TGCGCCAGCAGAGGACAGGGGGCGAACACCGGGGAGCTGTTTTTT. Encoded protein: CASRGQGANTGELFF.

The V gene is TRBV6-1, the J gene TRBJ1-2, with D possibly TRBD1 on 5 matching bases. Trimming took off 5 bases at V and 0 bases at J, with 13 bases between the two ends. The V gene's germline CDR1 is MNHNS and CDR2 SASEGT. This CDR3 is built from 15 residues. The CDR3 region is CASSPDLTANYGYTF. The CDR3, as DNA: TGTGCCAGCAGTCCCGACCTGACAGCTAACTATGGCTACACCTTC.

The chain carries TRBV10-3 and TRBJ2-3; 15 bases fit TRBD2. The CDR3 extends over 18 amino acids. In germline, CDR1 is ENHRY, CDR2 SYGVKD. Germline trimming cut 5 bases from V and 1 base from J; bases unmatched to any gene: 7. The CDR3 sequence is CAISPRTSGGAGTDTQYF. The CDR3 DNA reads TGTGCCATCAGTCCCCGGACTAGCGGGGGGGCTGGCACAGATACGCAGTATTTT.

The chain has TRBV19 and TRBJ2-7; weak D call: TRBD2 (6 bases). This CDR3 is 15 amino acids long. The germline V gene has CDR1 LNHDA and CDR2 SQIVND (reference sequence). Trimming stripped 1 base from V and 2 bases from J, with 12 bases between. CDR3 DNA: TGTGCCAGTAGTATAGGGTCTAGCGCTACCTACGAGCAGTACTTC. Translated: CASSIGSSATYEQYF.

CDR3 sequence: CASSLTAGATDTQYF. The CDR3 bases are TGCGCCAGCAGCCTGACTGCAGGGGCGACAGATACGCAGTATTTT. The chain joins TRBV4-1 to TRBJ2-3; D may be TRBD1 (6 bases). The V end was cut by 4 bases, the J end by 3 bases, with 14 bases between. Germline V gene sequence: CDR1 MGHRA, CDR2 YSYEKL. The CDR3 sequence is 15 residues long.

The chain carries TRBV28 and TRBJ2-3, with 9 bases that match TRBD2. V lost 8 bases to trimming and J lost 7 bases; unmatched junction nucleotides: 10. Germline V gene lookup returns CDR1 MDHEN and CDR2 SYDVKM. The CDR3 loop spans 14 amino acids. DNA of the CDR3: TGTGCCAGCCGACCCGGACTAGCGTGGAATACGCAGTATTTT. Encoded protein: CASRPGLAWNTQYF.

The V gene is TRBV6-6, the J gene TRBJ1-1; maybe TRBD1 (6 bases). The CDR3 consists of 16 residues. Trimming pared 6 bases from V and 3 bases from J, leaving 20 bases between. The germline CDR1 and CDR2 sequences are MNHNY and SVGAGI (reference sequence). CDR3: CASSLGRGGQHTEAFF. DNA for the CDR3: TGTGCCAGCAGCCTGGGCCGGGGGGGGCAGCACACTGAAGCTTTCTTT.

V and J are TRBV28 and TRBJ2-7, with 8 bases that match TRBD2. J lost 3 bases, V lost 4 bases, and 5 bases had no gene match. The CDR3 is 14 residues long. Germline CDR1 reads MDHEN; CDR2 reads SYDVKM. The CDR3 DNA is TGTGCCAGCAGTTCCCTAGCGGGCCACTACGAGCAGTACTTC. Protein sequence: CASSSLAGHYEQYF.

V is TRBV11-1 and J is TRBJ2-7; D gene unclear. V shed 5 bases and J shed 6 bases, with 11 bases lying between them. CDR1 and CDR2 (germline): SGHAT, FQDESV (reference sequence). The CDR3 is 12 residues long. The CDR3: CASSPARSEQYF. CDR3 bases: TGTGCCAGCAGCCCAGCTAGGAGCGAGCAGTACTTC.

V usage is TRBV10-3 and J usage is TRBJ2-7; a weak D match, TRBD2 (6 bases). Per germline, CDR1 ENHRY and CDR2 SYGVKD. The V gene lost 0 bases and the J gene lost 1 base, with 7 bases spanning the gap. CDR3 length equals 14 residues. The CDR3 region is CAISESGRSYEQYF. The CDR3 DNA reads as TGTGCCATCAGTGAGTCGGGGAGGTCCTACGAGCAGTACTTC.